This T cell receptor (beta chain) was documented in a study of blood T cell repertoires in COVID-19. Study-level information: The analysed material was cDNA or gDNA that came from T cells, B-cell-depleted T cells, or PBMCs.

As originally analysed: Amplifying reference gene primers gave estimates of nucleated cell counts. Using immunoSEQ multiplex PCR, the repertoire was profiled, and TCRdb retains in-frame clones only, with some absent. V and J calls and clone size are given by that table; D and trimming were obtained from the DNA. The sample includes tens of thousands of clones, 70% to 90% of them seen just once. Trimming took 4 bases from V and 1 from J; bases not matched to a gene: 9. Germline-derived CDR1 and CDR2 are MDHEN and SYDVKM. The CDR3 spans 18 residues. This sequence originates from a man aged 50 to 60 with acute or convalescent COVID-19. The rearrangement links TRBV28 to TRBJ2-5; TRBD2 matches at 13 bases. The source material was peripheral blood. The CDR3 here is CASSSGLAGFLSQETQYF. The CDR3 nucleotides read TGTGCCAGCAGTTCGGGACTAGCGGGATTCCTATCCCAAGAGACCCAGTACTTC. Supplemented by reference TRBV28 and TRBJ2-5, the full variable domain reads DVKVTQSSRYLVKRTGEKVFLECVQDMDHENMFWYRQDPGLGLRLIYFSYDVKMKEKGDIPEGYSVSREKKERFSLILESASTNQTSMYLCASSSGLAGFLSQETQYFGPGTRLLVL.